This TCR beta chain was recorded in a study of cytomegalovirus exposure and HLA in healthy donors. The primer mix had 60 Vbeta and 13 Jbeta primers. The repertoire was sequenced with immunoSEQ multiplex PCR; TCRdb's copy has only in-frame clones and lacks some. The sample yields around 120,000 clones, over 60% seen once. Germline V CDR1 and CDR2: SGHVS, FNYEAQ. CDR3 length equals 15 residues. Trimming removed 5 bases at V and 0 bases at J, with 8 bases between. The sample consisted of PBMCs. The chain recombines TRBV7-6 with TRBJ2-6, with D uncertain. The sequence was obtained from a human donor in good health. The CDR3 DNA follows: TGTGCCAGCAGCCTTCCGGGCTCTGGGGCCAACGTCCTGACTTTC. It encodes CASSLPGSGANVLTF. The whole variable domain, filled in from reference TRBV7-6 and TRBJ2-6, reads GAGVSQSPRYKVTKRGQDVALRCDPISGHVSLYWYRQALGQGPEFLTYFNYEAQQDKSGLPNDRFSAERPEGSISTLTIQRTEQRDSAMYRCASSLPGSGANVLTFGAGSRLTVL.